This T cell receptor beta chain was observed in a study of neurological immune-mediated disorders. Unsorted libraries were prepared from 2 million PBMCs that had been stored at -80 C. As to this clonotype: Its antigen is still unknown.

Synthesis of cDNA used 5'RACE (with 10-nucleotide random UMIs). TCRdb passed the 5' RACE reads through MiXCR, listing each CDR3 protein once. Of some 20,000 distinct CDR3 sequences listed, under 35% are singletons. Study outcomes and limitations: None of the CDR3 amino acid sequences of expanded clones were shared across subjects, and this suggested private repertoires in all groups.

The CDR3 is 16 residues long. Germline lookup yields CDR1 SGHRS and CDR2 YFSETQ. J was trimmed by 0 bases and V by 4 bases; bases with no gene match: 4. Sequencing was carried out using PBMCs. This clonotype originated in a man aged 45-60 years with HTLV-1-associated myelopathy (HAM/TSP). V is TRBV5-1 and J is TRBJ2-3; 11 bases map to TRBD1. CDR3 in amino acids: CASSPGQGGSTDTQYF. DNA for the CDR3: TGCGCCAGCAGCCCGGGACAGGGGGGCAGCACAGATACGCAGTATTTT.